Described below is a single TCR beta chain sequence and its context. Assay: immunoSEQ multiplex PCR; the TCRdb copy retains only in-frame clones and omits some. The table lists about 50,000 clones, 88% of them singletons. These data are taken from a study of cytomegalovirus exposure and HLA in healthy donors. Trimming removed 1 base from V and 0 bases from J, with 8 bases in between. Germline assignment: CDR1 SGDLS and CDR2 YYNGEE. CDR3 length: 16 residues. The sequenced material came from PBMCs. This chain uses TRBV9 with TRBJ2-6; no firm D call. This receptor was identified in a woman aged 25 to 39 in good health and CMV-seronegative. The CDR3 coding sequence is TGTGCCAGCAGCGTATCTAGAACCTCTGGGGCCAACGTCCTGACTTTC. Translated, it gives CASSVSRTSGANVLTF.